This T cell receptor (beta chain) was sequenced during a study of tumor-infiltrating lymphocytes in localized non-small cell lung cancer. Study details: Patients included smokers and never-smokers with various histologies, some sampled after neoadjuvant chemotherapy. The study's findings and limits: T-cell fraction did not differ between immunotypes IM1 and IM2. TCR sequencing covered a subset of patients with enough tissue. Recurrence-free survival showed no association with tumor T-cell fraction.

Concerning this clone itself: What it recognizes is unknown.

The assay was immunoSEQ multiplex PCR, and TCRdb's table has in-frame clones only and misses some. The data show about 21,000 clones, with approximately 80% seen just once and 3% to 4% held by the top ten. The receptor comes from a human donor with non-small cell lung cancer. Sequencing input: lung tumor tissue.

The CDR3 nucleotides are TGTGCCACCAGCCCATACCCCGGACTAGCGGGAGGGGGAGAGACCCAGTACTTC. It specifies CATSPYPGLAGGGETQYF. The rearrangement uses TRBV15 and TRBJ2-5, with 15 positions matching TRBD2. There are 18 residues in the CDR3. Trimming cost V 5 bases and J 4 bases; bases outside gene matches: 11. Germline V gene sequence: CDR1 LNHNV, CDR2 YYDKDF (reference sequence).